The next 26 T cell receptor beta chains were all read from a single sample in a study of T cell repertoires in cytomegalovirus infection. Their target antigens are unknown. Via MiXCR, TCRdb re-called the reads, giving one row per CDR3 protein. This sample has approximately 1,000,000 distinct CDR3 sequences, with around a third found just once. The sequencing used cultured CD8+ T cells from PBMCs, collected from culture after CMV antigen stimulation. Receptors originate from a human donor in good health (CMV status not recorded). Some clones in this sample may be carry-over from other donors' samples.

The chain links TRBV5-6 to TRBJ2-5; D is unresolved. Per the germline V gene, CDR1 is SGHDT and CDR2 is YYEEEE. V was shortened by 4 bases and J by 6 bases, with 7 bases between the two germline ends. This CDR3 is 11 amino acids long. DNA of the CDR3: TGTGCCAGCAGCCACCTCAAGACCCAGTACTTC. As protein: CASSHLKTQYF.

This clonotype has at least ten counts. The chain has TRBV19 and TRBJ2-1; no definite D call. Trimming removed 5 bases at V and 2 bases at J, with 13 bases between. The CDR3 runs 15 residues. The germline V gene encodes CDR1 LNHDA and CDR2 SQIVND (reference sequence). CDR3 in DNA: TGTGCCAGTAGTGTTTCGGGCCTGACCTACAATGAGCAGTTCTTC. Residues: CASSVSGLTYNEQFF.

The CDR3 reads CATSRDFGVYQPQHF. The CDR3 nucleotides are TGTGCCACCAGCAGAGATTTCGGGGTTTATCAGCCCCAGCATTTT. The chain is built from TRBV15 and TRBJ1-5; D gene ambiguous. This CDR3 region has 15 residues. The germline V gene encodes CDR1 LNHNV and CDR2 YYDKDF (reference sequence). V was pared by 0 bases and J by 5 bases, with 11 bases between.

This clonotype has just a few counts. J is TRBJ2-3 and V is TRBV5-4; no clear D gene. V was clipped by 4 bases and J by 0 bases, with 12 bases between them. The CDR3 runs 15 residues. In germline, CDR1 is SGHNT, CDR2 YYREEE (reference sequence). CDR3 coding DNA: TGTGCCAGCAGCCTTTGGCTTTTAAGCACAGATACGCAGTATTTT. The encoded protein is CASSLWLLSTDTQYF.

CDR3: CASSSLSLEQYF. The DNA of the CDR3 is TGTGCCAGCAGTTCCCTATCTCTCGAGCAGTACTTC. The J gene is TRBJ2-7, the V gene TRBV27; no firm D call. Germline CDR1 reads MNHEY; CDR2 reads SMNVEV (reference sequence). V lost 4 bases and J 6 bases, leaving 10 bases between the germline ends. CDR3 length: 12 amino acids.

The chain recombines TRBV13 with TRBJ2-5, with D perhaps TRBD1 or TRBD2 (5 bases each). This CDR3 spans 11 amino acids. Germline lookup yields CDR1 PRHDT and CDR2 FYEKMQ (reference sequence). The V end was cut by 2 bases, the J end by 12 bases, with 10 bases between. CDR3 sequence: CASSLRDEKYF. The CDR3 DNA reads TGTGCCAGCAGCTTAAGGGACGAAAAGTACTTC.

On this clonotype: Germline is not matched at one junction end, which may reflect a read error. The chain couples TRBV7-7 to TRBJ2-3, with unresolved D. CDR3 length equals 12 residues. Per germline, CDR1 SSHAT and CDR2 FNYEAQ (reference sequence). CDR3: CASSFASDTQYF. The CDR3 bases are TGTGCTAGCAGCTTTGCATCCGATACGCAGTATTTT.

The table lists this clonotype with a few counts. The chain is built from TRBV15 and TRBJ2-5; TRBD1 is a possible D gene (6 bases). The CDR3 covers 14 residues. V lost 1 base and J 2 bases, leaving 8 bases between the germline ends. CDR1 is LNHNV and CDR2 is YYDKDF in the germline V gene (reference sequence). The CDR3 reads CATSRVDRQETQYF. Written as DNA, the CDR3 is TGTGCCACCAGCAGAGTTGACAGGCAAGAGACCCAGTACTTC.

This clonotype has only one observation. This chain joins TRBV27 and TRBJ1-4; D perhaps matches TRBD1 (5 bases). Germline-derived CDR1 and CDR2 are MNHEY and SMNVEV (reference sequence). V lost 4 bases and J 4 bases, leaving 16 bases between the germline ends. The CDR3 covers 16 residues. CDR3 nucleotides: TGTGCCAGCAGTTCAGAACCCAGGGCTCTTAATGAAAAACTGTTTTTT. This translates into CASSSEPRALNEKLFF.

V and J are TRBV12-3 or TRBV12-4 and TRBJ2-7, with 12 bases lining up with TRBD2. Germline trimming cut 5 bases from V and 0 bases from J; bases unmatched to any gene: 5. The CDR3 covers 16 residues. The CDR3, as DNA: TGTGCCAGCAGTCGACTAGCGGGGGCCTTCTCCTACGAGCAGTACTTC. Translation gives CASSRLAGAFSYEQYF.

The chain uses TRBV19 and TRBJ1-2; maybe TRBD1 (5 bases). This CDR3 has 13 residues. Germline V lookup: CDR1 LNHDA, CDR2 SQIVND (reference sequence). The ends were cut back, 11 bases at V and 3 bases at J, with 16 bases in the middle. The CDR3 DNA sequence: TGTGCCTCTACCCCAGGGATGGACTATGGCTACACCTTC. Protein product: CASTPGMDYGYTF.

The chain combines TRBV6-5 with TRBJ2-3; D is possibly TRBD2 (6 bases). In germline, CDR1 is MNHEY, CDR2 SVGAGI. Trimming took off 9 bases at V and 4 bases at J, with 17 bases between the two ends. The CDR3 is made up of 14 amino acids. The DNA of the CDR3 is TGTGCCAGTGCGCCGCTAGCGCAAGCAGATACGCAGTATTTT. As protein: CASAPLAQADTQYF.

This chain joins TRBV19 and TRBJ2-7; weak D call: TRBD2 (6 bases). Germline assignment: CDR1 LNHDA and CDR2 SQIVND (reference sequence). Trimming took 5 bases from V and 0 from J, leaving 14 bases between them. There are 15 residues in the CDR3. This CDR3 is CASSVGTFSSYEQYF. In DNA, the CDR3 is TGTGCCAGTAGTGTGGGGACTTTCAGCTCCTACGAGCAGTACTTC.

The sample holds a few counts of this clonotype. CDR3 sequence: CATGGPANNEQFF. The CDR3 DNA reads as TGTGCCACCGGGGGCCCGGCGAACAATGAGCAGTTCTTC. The rearrangement joins TRBV19 to TRBJ2-1; D may correspond to TRBD1 or TRBD2 (6 bases each). Looked up from germline, CDR1 is LNHDA and CDR2 is SQIVND (reference sequence). V was clipped by 10 bases and J by 5 bases, with 15 bases between them. CDR3 length: 13 amino acids.

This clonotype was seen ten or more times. CDR3 in amino acids: CASSPPRKPPYEQYV. The CDR3 DNA is TGTGCCAGCAGCCCTCCCCGCAAACCCCCCTACGAGCAGTACGTC. The genes are TRBV7-4 and TRBJ2-7; unclear D gene. The germline CDR1 and CDR2 sequences are SGHVT and SQSDAQ. Trimming pared 5 bases from V and 2 bases from J, leaving 16 bases between. This CDR3 has 15 residues.

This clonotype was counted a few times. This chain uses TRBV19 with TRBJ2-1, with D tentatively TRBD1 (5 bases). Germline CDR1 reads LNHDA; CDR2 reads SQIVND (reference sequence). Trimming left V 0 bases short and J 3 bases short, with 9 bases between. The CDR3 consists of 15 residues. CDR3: CASSIERTSYNEQFF. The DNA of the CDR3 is TGTGCCAGTAGTATAGAGAGGACAAGCTACAATGAGCAGTTCTTC.

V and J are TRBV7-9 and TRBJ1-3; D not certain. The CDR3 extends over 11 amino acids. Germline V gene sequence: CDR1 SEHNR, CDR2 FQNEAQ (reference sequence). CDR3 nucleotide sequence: TGTGCTGCGGAAAGGCGAAACACCATATATTTT. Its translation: CAAERRNTIYF. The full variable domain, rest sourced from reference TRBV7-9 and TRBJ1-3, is DTGVSQNPRHKITKRGQNVTFRCDPISEHNRLYWYRQTLGQGPEFLTYFQNEAQLEKSRLLSDRFSAERPKGSFSTLEIQRTEQGDSAMYLCAAERRNTIYFGEGSWLTVV.

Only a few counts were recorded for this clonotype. CDR3 sequence reads: CASTLDGRETQYF. As DNA, the CDR3 is TGTGCCAGCACCCTTGACGGTCGGGAGACCCAGTACTTC. The J gene is TRBJ2-5, the V gene TRBV12-3 or TRBV12-4; no clear D. V was shortened by 7 bases and J by 5 bases, with 14 bases between the two germline ends. CDR3 length: 13 amino acids.

The CDR3 sequence: CASSLAGASEGDTQYF. In DNA form, the CDR3 reads TGTGCCAGCAGTTTAGCTGGAGCTAGCGAGGGAGATACGCAGTATTTT. The V gene is TRBV12-3 or TRBV12-4, the J gene TRBJ2-3, with D tentatively TRBD2 (6 bases). CDR3 length: 16 amino acids. V gave up 0 bases and J gave up 5 bases, with 15 bases separating them.

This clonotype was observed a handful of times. The CDR3 here is CASGLGLTGEQFF. Written as DNA, the CDR3 is TGTGCTAGTGGTTTGGGGCTGACTGGTGAGCAGTTCTTC. The chain combines TRBV12-5 with TRBJ2-1; D remains unclear. V gave up 1 base and J gave up 9 bases, with 10 bases separating them. Germline assignment: CDR1 LGHNT and CDR2 FRNRAP. CDR3 length: 13 amino acids.

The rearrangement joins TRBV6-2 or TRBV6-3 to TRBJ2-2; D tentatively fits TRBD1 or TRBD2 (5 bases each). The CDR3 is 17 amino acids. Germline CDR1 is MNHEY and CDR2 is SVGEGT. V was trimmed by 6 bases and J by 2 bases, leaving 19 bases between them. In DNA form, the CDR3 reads TGTGCCAGCAGCCAAACCCTGGGACCGATTAACACCGGGGAGCTGTTTTTT. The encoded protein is CASSQTLGPINTGELFF.

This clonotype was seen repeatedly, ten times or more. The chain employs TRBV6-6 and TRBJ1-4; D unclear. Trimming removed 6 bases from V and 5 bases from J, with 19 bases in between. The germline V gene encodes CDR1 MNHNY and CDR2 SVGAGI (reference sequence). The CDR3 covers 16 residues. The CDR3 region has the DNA TGTGCCAGCAGCCATCACCGGACCCAGGAAAATGAAAAACTGTTTTTT. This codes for CASSHHRTQENEKLFF.

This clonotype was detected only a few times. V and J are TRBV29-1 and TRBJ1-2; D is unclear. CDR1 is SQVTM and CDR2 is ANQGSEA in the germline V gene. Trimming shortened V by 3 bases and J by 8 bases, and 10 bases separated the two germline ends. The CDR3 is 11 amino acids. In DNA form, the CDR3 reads TGCAGCGTTGAGGGAAGAAGCGGCTACACCTTC. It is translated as CSVEGRSGYTF.

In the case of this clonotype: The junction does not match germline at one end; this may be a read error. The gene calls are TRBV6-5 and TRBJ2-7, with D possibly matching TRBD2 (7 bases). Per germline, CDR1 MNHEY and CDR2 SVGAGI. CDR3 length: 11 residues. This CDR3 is CASRGGGEPYF. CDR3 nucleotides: TGTGCCAGCAGGGGGGGGGGCGAGCCGTACTTC.

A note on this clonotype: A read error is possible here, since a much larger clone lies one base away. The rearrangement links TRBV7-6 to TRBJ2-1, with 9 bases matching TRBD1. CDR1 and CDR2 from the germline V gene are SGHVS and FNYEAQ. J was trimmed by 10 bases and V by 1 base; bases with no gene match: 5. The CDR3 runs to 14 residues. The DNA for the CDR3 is TGTGCCAGCAGCTTAGGGGACAGGGTCCAAGAGCAGTTCTTC. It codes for CASSLGDRVQEQFF.

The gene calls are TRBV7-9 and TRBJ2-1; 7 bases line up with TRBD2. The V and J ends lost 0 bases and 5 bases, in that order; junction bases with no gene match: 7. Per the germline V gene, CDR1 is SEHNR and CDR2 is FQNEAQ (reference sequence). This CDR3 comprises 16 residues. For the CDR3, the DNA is TGTGCCAGCAGCTTAGCGTTGGGAGGGTACAACAATGAGCAGTTCTTC. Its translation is CASSLALGGYNNEQFF.